The source of this T cell receptor beta chain is a study of blood T cell repertoires in COVID-19. As for the study in general: From the United States, Italy and Spain came samples of acute and convalescent COVID-19. From T cells, B-cell-depleted T cells, or PBMCs came the material, which was cDNA or gDNA.

Seattle-derived patients entered the study during active infection and were followed longitudinally. Authors' methods: Reference gene primers were amplified, and this amplification served to estimate nucleated cell counts. Method: immunoSEQ multiplex PCR; TCRdb's copy keeps in-frame clones and lacks some. That table gives V, J and clone size, and the DNA gave D and trimming. Found here are fewer than 700,000 clones, roughly 91% of them singletons; the top ten hold less than 9%. The CDR3 is made up of 15 amino acids. The V and J ends lost 0 bases and 8 bases respectively, with 16 bases between them. Germline V CDR1 and CDR2: LNHDA, SQIVND (reference sequence).

The origin of this receptor is a woman aged 50 to 65 with COVID-19, enrolled during active disease. The sequenced sample consisted of peripheral blood. The V gene is TRBV19, the J gene TRBJ1-2; D unclear. The CDR3 loop is CASSIDSLSAEGYTF. As DNA, the CDR3 is TGTGCCAGTAGTATAGATTCCCTAAGCGCGGAGGGCTACACCTTC.